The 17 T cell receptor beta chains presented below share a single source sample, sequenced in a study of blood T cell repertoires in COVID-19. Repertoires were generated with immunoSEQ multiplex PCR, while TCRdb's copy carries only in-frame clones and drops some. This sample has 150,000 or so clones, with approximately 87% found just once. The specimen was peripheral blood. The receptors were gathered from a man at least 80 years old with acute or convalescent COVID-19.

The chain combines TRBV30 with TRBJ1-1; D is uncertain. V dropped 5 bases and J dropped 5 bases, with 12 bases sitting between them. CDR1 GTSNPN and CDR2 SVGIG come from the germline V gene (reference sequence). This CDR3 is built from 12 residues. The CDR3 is CAWSGGKTEAFF. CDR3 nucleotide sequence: TGTGCCTGGTCAGGAGGGAAGACTGAAGCTTTCTTT. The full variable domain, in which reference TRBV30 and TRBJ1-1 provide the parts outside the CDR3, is SQTIHQWPATLVQPVGSPLSLECTVEGTSNPNLYWYRQAAGRGLQLLFYSVGIGQISSEVPQNLSASRPQDRQFILSSKKLLLSDSGFYLCAWSGGKTEAFFGQGTRLTVV.

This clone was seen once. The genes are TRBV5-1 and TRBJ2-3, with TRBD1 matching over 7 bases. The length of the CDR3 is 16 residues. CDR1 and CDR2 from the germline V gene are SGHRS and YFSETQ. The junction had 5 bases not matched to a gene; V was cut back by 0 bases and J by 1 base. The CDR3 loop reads CASSLETGIGTDTQYF. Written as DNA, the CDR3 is TGCGCCAGCAGCTTGGAGACAGGGATCGGCACAGATACGCAGTATTTT.

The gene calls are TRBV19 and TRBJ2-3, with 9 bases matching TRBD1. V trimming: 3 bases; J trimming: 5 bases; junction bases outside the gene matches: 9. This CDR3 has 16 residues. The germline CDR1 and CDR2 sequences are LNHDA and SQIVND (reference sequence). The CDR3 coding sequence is TGTGCCAGTAGTATCGGACCGGGACAGGGAGGAGATACGCAGTATTTT. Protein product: CASSIGPGQGGDTQYF. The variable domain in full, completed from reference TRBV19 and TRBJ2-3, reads DGGITQSPKYLFRKEGQNVTLSCEQNLNHDAMYWYRQDPGQGLRLIYYSQIVNDFQKGDIAEGYSVSREKKESFPLTVTSAQKNPTAFYLCASSIGPGQGGDTQYFGPGTRLTVL.

CDR3 loop: CATNSGGAWEQFF. Here the CDR3 DNA reads TGTGCCACTAATAGCGGGGGGGCCTGGGAGCAGTTCTTC. This rearrangement joins TRBV19 to TRBJ2-1; 11 nucleotides line up with TRBD2. Germline lookup yields CDR1 LNHDA and CDR2 SQIVND (reference sequence). The V segment lost 10 bases and the J segment 10 bases; nucleotides outside the gene matches: 9. The CDR3 is 13 residues long.

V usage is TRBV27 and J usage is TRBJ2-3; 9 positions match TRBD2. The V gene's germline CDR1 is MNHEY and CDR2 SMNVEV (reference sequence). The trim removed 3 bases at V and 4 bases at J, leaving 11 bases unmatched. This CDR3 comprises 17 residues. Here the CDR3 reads CASSFDNSAGGADTQYF. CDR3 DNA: TGTGCCAGCAGTTTCGATAACTCAGCGGGAGGTGCAGATACGCAGTATTTT.

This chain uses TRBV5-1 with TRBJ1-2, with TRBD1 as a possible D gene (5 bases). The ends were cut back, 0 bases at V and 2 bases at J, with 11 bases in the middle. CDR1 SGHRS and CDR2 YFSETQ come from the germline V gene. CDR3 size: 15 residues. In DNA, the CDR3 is TGCGCCAGCAGCTTGGCTTCAGGGCTGAACTATGGCTACACCTTC. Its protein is CASSLASGLNYGYTF.

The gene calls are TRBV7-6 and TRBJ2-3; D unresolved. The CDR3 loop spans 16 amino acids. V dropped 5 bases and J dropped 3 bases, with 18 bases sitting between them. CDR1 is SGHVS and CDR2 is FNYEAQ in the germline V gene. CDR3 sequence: CASSLLGDGATDTQYF. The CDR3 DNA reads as TGTGCCAGCAGCCTCCTAGGTGACGGAGCGACAGATACGCAGTATTTT.

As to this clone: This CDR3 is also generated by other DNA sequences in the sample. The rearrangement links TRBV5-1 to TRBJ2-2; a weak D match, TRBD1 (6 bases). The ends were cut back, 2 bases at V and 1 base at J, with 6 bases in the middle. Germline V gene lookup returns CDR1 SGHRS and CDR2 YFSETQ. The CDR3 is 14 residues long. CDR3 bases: TGCGCCAGCAGCTTACAGGGGAACACCGGGGAGCTGTTTTTT. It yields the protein CASSLQGNTGELFF.

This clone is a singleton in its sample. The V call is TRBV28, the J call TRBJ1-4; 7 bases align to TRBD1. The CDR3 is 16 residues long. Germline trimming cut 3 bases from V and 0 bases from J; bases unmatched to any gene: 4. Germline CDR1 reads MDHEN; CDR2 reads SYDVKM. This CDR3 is CASSLDRSATNEKLFF. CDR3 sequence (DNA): TGTGCCAGCAGTTTGGACAGGAGTGCAACTAATGAAAAACTGTTTTTT.

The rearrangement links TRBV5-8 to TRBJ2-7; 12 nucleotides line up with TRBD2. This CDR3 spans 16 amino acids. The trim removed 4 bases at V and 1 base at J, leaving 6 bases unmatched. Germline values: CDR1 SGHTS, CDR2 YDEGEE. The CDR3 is CASSAGLAGRSYEQYF. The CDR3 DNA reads TGTGCCAGCAGCGCCGGACTAGCGGGACGGTCCTACGAGCAGTACTTC.

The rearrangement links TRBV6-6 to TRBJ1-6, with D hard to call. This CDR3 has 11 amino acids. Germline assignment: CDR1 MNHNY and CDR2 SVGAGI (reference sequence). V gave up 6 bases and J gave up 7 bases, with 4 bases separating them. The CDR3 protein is CASSLNSPLHF. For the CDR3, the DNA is TGTGCCAGCAGCCTCAATTCACCCCTCCACTTT.

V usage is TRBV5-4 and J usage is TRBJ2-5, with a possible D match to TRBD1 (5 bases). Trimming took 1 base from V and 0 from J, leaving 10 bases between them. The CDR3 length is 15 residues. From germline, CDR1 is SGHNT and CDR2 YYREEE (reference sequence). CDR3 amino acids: CASSLKTDHQETQYF. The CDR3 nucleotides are TGTGCCAGCAGCTTGAAGACAGACCACCAAGAGACCCAGTACTTC.

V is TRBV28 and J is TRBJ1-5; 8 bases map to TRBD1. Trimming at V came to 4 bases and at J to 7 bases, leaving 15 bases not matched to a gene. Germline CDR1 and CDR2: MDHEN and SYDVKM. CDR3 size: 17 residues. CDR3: CASSWGTGQAERQPQHF. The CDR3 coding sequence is TGTGCCAGCAGTTGGGGGACGGGACAGGCAGAGAGGCAGCCCCAGCATTTT.

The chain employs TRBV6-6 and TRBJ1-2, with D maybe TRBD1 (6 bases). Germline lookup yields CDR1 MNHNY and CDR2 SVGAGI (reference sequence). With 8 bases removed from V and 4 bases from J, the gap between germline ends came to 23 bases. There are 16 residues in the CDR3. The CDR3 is CASLSGRTEEAYGYTF. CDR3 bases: TGTGCCAGCCTAAGCGGGAGGACAGAGGAAGCCTATGGCTACACCTTC.

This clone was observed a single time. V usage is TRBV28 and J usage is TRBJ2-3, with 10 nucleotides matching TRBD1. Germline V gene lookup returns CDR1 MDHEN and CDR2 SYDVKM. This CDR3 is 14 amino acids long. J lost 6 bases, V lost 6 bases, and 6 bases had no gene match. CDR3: CASRKTGGLDTQYF. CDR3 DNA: TGTGCCAGCAGAAAGACAGGGGGCCTTGATACGCAGTATTTT.

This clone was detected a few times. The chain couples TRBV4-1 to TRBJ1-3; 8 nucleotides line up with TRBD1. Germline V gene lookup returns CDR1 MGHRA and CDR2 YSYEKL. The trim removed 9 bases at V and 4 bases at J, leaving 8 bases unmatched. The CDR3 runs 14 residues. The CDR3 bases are TGCGCCAGTGGACAGGGAGTTCTCGGAAACACCATATATTTT. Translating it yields CASGQGVLGNTIYF.

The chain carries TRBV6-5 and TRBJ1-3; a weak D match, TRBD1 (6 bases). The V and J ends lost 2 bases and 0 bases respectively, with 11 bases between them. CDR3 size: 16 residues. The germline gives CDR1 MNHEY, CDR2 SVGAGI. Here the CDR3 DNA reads TGTGCCAGCAGTTACGGGGGCGTCCGCTCTGGAAACACCATATATTTT. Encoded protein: CASSYGGVRSGNTIYF.